This TCR beta chain was observed in a study of early T cells in non-severe SARS-CoV-2 infection (dated by TCRdb to the early 2020s). For context, the study as a whole: Bulk RNA from unsorted whole blood was used for TCR sequencing, so alpha and beta chains could not be paired. Summary of the overall study and its limitations: VDJdb matching was skewed toward anti-spike CD8 responses and likely underestimated virus-specific expansions by missing private and CD4 specificities.

The CDR3 holds 17 amino acids from the cysteine to the phenylalanine. The entry retains the CDR3 DNA only, 51 bases that are in frame from base 1. Trimming leaves V shorter by 0 bases and J shorter by 2 bases, with the junction holding 4 bases beyond the gene matches. The study was a case-control design nested within a healthcare worker cohort in London, UK, with weekly nasopharyngeal swab PCR tests and blood sampling. Between 23 and 31 March 2020, the week of the UK lockdown, healthcare workers were enrolled and then followed up weekly for as long as 16 weeks. This clonotype turned up a few times. Its antigen is unknown. Base-call qualities are not available, and no considerably larger clone is one nucleotide away. Receptor libraries were prepared by 5' RACE. Sequencing relied on a NextSeq 500. The TCR library protocol attached unique molecular identifiers to individual cDNA molecules to correct for sequencing error and PCR bias. Sequencing covered both TCR alpha and beta chains, and within each sample the abundances of alpha and beta sequences were tightly co-correlated. Regarding the original processing steps: Decombinator V4 was used to perform V gene, J gene and CDR3 annotation of TCR sequences. Expanded TCRs were defined as changing significantly between any two time points under a Poisson model with p below 0.0001. Abundances of TCRs were expressed as counts per million after normalisation to the total number of TCRs sequenced in each sample. TRAV1-2 paired with TRAJ12, TRAJ20 or TRAJ33 defined MAIT TCRs, while TRAV10 paired with TRAJ18 defined iNKT TCRs. VDJdb, accessed on 1 November 2021, was searched for TCRs annotated for CMV, EBV and SARS-CoV-2, and TCRs annotated for more than one antigen were excluded. TCRdb reprocessed the public reads (quality trimming at Q25 with fastp, clone calling with MiXCR) and kept in-frame beta chains. Entries that share a CDR3 protein sequence are merged under the most common genes and DNA. The V and J calls and clone size come from TCRdb's table, not from the authors' own analysis. The sample data list tens of thousands of distinct CDR3 sequences, and less than 15% of these were observed just once. About 8.3% of the sample is taken by the ten largest.

Sequencing was done on a sample of whole blood. This clonotype was sampled from an adult who was a healthcare worker with PCR-confirmed SARS-CoV-2 infection or an uninfected control (not recorded which). Here the chain combines TRBV23-1 and TRBJ2-7, and TRBD2 aligns with 13 junction nucleotides. TRBV23-1 is labeled an ORF, and its function is uncertain. The nucleotide sequence reads as follows: TGCGCCAGCAGTCAATCCCGGACTAGCGGGAGAACCTACGAGCAGTACTTC. It codes for CASSQSRTSGRTYEQYF.